This T cell receptor (beta chain) originates from a study of patients and donors after allogeneic stem cell transplantation. Trimming left V 7 bases short and J 1 base short, with 25 bases between. The CDR3 sequence is 18 residues long. MiXCR was run by TCRdb on the RT-PCR reads, yielding one entry per CDR3 protein. In the table there are roughly 960,000 distinct CDR3 sequences, over 15% of which are singletons. The source material was blood, either unsorted or a sorted T cell fraction (not recorded which). V usage is TRBV12-3 or TRBV12-4 and J usage is TRBJ1-1; D not certain. This clonotype originated in a human donor who was either an allogeneic HSCT recipient or a stem cell or donor lymphocyte infusion donor (not recorded which). It is not recorded whose cells these are; they may come from a transplant donor. CDR3: CASTRGGSNIARNTEAFF. The CDR3 DNA reads as TGTGCCAGCACCCGGGGAGGCAGCAACATAGCTCGGAACACTGAAGCTTTCTTT.